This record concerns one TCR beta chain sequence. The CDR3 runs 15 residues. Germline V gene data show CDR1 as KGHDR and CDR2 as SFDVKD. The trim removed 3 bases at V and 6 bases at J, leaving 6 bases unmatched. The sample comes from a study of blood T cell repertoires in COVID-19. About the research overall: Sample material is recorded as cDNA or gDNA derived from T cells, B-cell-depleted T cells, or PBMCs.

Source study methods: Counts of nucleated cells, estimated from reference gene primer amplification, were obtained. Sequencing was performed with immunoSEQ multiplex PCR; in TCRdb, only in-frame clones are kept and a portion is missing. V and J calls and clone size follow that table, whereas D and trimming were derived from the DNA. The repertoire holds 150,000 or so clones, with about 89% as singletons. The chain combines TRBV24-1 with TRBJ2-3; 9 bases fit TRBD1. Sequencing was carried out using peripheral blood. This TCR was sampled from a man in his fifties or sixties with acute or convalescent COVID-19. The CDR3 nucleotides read TGTGCCACCAGTGATACCCGGACAGGGGCGGATACGCAGTATTTT. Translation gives CATSDTRTGADTQYF.